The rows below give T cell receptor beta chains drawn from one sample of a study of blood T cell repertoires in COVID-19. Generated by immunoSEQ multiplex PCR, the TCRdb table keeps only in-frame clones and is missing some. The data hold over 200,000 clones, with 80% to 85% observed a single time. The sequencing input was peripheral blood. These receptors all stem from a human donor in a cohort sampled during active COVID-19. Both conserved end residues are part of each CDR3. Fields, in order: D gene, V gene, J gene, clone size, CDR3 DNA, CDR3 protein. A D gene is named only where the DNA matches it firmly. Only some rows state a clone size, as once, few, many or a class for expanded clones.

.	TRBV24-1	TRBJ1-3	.	TGTGCCACCGAGGCTGGAAACACCATATATTTT	CATEAGNTIYF
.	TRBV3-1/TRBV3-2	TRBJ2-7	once	TGTGCCAGCAGCCAAGAACAGGGCGGCAGCGAGCAGTACTTC	CASSQEQGGSEQYF
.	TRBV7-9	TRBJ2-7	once	TGTGCCAGCAGCTTAGGCGCAGGGCACTACGAGCAGTACTTC	CASSLGAGHYEQYF
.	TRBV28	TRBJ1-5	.	TGTGCCAGCAGTATTACCGGAGGGCCAAATCAGCCCCAGCATTTT	CASSITGGPNQPQHF
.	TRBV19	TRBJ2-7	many	TGTGCCAGTACCCCAGCCCAGGGCCATGCGTACGAGCAGTACTTC	CASTPAQGHAYEQYF
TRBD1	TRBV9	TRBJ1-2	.	TGTGCCAGCAGCGGGACAGGTAATAACTATGGCTACACCTTC	CASSGTGNNYGYTF
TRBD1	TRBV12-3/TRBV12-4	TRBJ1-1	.	TGTGCCAGCACCCTGACAGGGGGGACTGAAGCTTTCTTT	CASTLTGGTEAFF
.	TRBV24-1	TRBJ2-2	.	TGTGCCACCAGGTTCAGGGACACCGGGGAGCTGTTTTTT	CATRFRDTGELFF
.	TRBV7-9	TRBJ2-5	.	TGTGCCAGCAGCCTTGCGGGGTCGAGAAAAGAGACCCAGTACTTC	CASSLAGSRKETQYF
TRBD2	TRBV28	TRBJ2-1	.	TGTGCCAGCAGTTTACGGCTAGCGGGAATCAATGAGCAGTTCTTC	CASSLRLAGINEQFF
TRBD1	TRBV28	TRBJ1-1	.	TGTGCCAGCAGTTTAGGGACAGACACTGAAGCTTTCTTT	CASSLGTDTEAFF
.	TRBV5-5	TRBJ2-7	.	TGTGCCAGCAGCTTGGCCGGGAAATCAGAGCAGTACTTC	CASSLAGKSEQYF
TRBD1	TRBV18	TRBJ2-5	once	TGTGCCAGCTCACCCGGGACAGCTAAAGAGACCCAGTACTTC	CASSPGTAKETQYF
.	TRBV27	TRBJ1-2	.	TGTGCCAGCGCAAGACAGGAAAACTATGGCTACACCTTC	CASARQENYGYTF
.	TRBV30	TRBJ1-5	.	TGTGCCTGGAGTACCGCCAGGACTGGGAGTAGCAATCAGCCCCAGCATTTT	CAWSTARTGSSNQPQHF
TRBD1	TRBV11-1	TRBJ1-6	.	TGTGCCAGCAGCCGGGGACAGGGAAGGGGTTCACCCCTCCACTTT	CASSRGQGRGSPLHF
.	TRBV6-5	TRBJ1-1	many	TGTGCCAGCAGCCCGGTTGGGGGGGCTGAAGCTTTCTTT	CASSPVGGAEAFF
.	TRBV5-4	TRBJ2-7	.	TGTGCCAGCAGCTTGGATGGGCCAGCCTACGAGCAGTACTTC	CASSLDGPAYEQYF
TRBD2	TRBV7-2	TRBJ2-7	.	TGTGCCAGCAGCGCGGGACTAGCGGGATACGAGCAGTACTTC	CASSAGLAGYEQYF
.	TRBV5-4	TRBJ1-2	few	TGTGCCAGCAGCCCACAGGGACCTAACTATGGCTACACCTTC	CASSPQGPNYGYTF
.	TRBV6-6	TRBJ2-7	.	TGTGCCAGCAGTTACCCGGGGTACGAGCAGTACTTC	CASSYPGYEQYF
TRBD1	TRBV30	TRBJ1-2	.	TGTGCCTGGAGTCCTACAGGGGGACCCACTAACTATGGCTACACCTTC	CAWSPTGGPTNYGYTF
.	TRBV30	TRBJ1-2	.	TGTGCCTGGAGTGTAACTGGAGGGAGTGGCTACACCTTC	CAWSVTGGSGYTF
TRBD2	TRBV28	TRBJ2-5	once	TGTGCCAGCAGGCTCGCCGGGACTAGCGGACAAGAGACCCAGTACTTC	CASRLAGTSGQETQYF
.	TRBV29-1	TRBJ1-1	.	TGCAGCGTTGAACAGGGCAGTCCGAACACTGAAGCTTTCTTT	CSVEQGSPNTEAFF
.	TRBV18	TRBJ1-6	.	TGTGCCAGCTCACTTCAGGGGTACTATAATTCACCCCTCCACTTT	CASSLQGYYNSPLHF
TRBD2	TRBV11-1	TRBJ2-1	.	TGTGCCAGCAGCTTAGCGGGAGGGCCGAATGAGCAGTTCTTC	CASSLAGGPNEQFF
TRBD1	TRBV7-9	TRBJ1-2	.	TGTGCCAGCAGCCCCCGGACAGGGAGCTATGGCTACACCTTC	CASSPRTGSYGYTF
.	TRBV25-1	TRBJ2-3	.	TGTGCCAGCAGTCGGAGAGGGCAACCCACAGATACGCAGTATTTT	CASSRRGQPTDTQYF
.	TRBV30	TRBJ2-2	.	TGTGCCTGGAGTGTCAGGGTAAACACCGGGGAGCTGTTTTTT	CAWSVRVNTGELFF
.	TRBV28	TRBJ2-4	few	TGTGCCAGCAGTCTAGGGAGATTCCCGTACTTC	CASSLGRFPYF
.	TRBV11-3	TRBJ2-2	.	TGTGCCAGCAGCACAGACCTGGGCAGGCAGACCGGGGAGCTGTTTTTT	CASSTDLGRQTGELFF
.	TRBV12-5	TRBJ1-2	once	TGTGCTAGTGGTTTAGCCGGACAGAGGACCGGGGGCTACACCTTC	CASGLAGQRTGGYTF
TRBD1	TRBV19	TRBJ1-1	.	TGTGCCAGTAGTATCTCTACAGGGGCTGAAGCTTTCTTT	CASSISTGAEAFF
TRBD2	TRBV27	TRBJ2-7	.	TGTGCCAGCAGCCGACTAGCGGGAGTATACGAGCAGTACTTC	CASSRLAGVYEQYF
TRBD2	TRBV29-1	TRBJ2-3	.	TGCAGCGTTGGCGCGGGAGAAGGTACGCAGTATTTT	CSVGAGEGTQYF
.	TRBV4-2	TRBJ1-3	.	TGTGCCAGCAGCCTAAGACTGAATTCTGGAAACACCATATATTTT	CASSLRLNSGNTIYF
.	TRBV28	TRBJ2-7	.	TGTGCCAGCAGCCTTCCTCCCTACGAGCAGTACTTC	CASSLPPYEQYF
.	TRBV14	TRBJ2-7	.	TGTGCCAGCAGCCAAGTATCTTCCTACGAGCAGTACTTC	CASSQVSSYEQYF
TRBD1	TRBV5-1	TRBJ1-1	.	TGCGCCAGCAGCGGGACAGGGGCCACTGAAGCTTTCTTT	CASSGTGATEAFF
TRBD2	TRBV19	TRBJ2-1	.	TGTGCCACGAGACTAGCGGGAGCGCACAATGAGCAGTTCTTC	CATRLAGAHNEQFF
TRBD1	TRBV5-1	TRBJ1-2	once	TGCGCCAGCAGCTCCGCCGGACAGGGGGCACGCTACACCTTC	CASSSAGQGARYTF
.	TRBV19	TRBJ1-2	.	TGTGCCAGTAACTGGGGAAGGGGCAGGGGCCATGGCTACACCTTC	CASNWGRGRGHGYTF
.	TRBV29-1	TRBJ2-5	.	TGCAGCGTTCGGAGGGTCGGGGAGACCCAGTACTTC	CSVRRVGETQYF
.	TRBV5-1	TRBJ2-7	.	TGCGCCAGCAGCTTGGCCTCGGGGGTGGACGAGCAGTACTTC	CASSLASGVDEQYF